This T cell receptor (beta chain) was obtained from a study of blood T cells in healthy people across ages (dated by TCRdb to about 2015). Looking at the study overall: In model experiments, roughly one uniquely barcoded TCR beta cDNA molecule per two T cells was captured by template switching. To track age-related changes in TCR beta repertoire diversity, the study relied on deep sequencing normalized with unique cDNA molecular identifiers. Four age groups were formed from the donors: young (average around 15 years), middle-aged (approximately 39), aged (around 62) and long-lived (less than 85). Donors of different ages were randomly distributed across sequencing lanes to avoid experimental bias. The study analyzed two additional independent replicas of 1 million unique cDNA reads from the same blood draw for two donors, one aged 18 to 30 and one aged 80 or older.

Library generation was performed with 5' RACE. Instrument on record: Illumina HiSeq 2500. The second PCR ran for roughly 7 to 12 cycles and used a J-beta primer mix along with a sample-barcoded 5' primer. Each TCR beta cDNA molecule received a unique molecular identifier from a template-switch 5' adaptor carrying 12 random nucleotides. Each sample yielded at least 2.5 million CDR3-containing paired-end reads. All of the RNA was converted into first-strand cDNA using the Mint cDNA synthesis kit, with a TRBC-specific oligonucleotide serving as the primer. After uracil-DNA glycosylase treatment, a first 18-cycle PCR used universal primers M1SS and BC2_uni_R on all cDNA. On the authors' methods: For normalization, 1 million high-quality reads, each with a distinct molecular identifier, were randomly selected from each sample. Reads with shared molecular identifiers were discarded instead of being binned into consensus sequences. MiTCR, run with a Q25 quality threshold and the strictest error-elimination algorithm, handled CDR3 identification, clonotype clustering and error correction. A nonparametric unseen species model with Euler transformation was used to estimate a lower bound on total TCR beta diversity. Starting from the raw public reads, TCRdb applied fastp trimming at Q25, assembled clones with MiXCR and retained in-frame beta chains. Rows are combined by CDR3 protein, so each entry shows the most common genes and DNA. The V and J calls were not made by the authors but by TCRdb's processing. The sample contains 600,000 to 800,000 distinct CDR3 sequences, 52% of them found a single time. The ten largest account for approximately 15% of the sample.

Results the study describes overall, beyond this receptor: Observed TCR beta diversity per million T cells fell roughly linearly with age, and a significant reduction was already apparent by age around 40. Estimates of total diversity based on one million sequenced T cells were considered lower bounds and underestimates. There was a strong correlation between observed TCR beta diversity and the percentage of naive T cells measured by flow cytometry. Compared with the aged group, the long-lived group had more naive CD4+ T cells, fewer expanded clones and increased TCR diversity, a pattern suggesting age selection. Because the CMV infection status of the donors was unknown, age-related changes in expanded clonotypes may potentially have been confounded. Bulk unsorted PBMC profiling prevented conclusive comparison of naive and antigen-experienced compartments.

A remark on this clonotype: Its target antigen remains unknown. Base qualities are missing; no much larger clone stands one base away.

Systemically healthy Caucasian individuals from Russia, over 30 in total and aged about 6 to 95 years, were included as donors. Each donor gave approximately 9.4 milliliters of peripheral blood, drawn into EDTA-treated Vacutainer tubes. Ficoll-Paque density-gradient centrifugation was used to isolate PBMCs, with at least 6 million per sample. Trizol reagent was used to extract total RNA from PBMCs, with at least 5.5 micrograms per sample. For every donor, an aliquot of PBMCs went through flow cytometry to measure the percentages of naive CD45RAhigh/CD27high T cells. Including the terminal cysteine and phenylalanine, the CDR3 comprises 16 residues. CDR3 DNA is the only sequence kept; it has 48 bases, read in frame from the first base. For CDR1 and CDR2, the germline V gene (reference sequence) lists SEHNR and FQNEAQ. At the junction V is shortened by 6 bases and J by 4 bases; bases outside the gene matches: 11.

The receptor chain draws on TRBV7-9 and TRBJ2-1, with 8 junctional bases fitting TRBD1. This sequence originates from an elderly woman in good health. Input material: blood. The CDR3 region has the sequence CASSSSGGARYNEQFF. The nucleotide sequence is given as TGTGCCAGCAGTTCGTCAGGGGGCGCCCGGTACAATGAGCAGTTCTTC.